The sequence of this T cell receptor (beta chain) was determined in a study of T-cell reconstitution after alpha-beta-depleted transplantation in children. Whole-study results and caveats: About two months after transplant, alpha-beta T cells reportedly came from several hundred expanded graft clones. T-cell counts and diversity at one year post-transplant came mainly from newly produced T cells. At day 60, the high TCRbeta diversity found in some patients originated from recipient T cells and thymic progenitors that had survived.

Germline lookup yields CDR1 SGHTA and CDR2 FQGNSA. The ends were cut back, 0 bases at V and 6 bases at J, with 12 bases in the middle. This CDR3 is 14 amino acids long. This clonotype has at least ten counts. Its antigen is unknown. For TCRbeta, the library was prepared with unique molecular identifiers. TCRdb re-derived calls from the PCR reads in MiXCR, one entry per CDR3 protein. The table lists tens of thousands of distinct CDR3 sequences, about 9% of them singletons. The source is a male patient under 10 years old who had a stem cell transplant for chronic granulomatous disease, so the T cells may come from the graft donor. The specimen was PBMCs, mostly from graft donor cells, collected 60 days after TCRalphabeta/CD19-depleted stem cell transplant. The chain links TRBV7-2 to TRBJ2-7; D may be TRBD2 (5 bases). DNA of the CDR3: TGTGCCAGCAGCTTAGCGAGTACTAGACGCGAGCAGTACTTC. This sequence encodes CASSLASTRREQYF.